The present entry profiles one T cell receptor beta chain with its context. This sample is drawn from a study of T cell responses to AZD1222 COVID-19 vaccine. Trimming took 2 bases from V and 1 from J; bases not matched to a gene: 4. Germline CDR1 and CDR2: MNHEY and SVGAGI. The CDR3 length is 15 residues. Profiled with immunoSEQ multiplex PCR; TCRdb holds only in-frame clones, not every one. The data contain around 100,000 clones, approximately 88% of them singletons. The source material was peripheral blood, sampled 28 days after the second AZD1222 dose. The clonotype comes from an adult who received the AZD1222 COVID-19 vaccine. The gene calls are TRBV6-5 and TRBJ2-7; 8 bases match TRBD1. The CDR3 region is CASSYLGQGSYEQYF. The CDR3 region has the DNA TGTGCCAGCAGTTACCTCGGACAGGGTTCCTACGAGCAGTACTTC.